The T cell receptor (beta chain) described here comes from a study of T cell repertoires in ileal Crohn's disease. Trimming at V came to 6 bases and at J to 5 bases, leaving 7 bases not matched to a gene. The CDR3 loop spans 15 amino acids. From germline, CDR1 is MNHNS and CDR2 SASEGT. The sample holds one count of this clone. The antigen remains unidentified. Study results and caveats: Compared with non-smokers, active smokers at surgery showed more clonal expansions.

Per sample, roughly 530 nanograms of biopsy DNA were TCRB immunosequenced. TCRdb's table, derived via immunoSEQ multiplex PCR, lists solely in-frame clones and lacks some. The sample records roughly 9,600 clones, less than 85% being singletons. This rearrangement joins TRBV6-1 to TRBJ2-1, with 10 positions matching TRBD2. The specimen sequenced was ileal tissue. The TCR sequence derives from an adult with Crohn's disease. CDR3 DNA sequence: TGTGCCAGCAGGATCAGCGGGGGGGCGGACAATGAGCAGTTCTTC. Translation: CASRISGGADNEQFF.